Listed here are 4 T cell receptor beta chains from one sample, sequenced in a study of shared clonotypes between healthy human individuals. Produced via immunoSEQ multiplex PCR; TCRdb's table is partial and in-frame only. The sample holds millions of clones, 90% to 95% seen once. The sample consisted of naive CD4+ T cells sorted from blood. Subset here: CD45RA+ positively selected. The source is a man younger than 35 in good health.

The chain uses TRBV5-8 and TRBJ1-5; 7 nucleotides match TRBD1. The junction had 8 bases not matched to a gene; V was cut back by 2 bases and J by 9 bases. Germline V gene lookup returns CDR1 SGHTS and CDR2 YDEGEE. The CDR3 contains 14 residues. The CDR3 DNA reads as TGTGCCAGCAGCTTCGACAGGGCCTTGGGGCCCCAGCATTTT. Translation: CASSFDRALGPQHF. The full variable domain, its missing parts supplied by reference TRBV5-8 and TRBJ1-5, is EAGVTQSPTHLIKTRGQQATLRCSPISGHTSVYWYQQALGLGLQFLLWYDEGEERNRGNFPPRFSGRQFPNYSSELNVNALELEDSALYLCASSFDRALGPQHFGDGTRLSIL.

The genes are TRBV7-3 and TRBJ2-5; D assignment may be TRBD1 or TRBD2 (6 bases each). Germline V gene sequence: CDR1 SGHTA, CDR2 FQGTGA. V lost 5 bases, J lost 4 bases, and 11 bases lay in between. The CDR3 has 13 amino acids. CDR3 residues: CASSRGLGETQYF. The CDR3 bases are TGTGCCAGCAGCCGGGGGCTAGGAGAGACCCAGTACTTC.

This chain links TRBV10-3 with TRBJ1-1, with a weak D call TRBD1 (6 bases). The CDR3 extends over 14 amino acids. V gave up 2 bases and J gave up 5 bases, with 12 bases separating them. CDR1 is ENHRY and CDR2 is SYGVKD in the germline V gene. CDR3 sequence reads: CAISEGGGGTEAFF. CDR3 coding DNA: TGTGCCATCAGTGAGGGAGGGGGTGGTACTGAAGCTTTCTTT.

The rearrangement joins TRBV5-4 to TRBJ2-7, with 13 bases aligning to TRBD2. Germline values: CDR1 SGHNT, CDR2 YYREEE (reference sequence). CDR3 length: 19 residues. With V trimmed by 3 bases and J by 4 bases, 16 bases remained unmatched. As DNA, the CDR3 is TGTGCCAGCAGCTCCCCCCCTGGGACTAGCGGGACTGGGGTGTACGAGCAGTACTTC. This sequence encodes CASSSPPGTSGTGVYEQYF.